The rows below give T cell receptor beta chains drawn from one sample of a study of cytomegalovirus exposure and HLA in healthy donors. Libraries were prepared by immunoSEQ multiplex PCR; TCRdb keeps only in-frame clonotypes and omits some of them. In the table there are some 150,000 clones, around 60% of which are singletons. Sequenced material: PBMCs. These receptor sequences come from a woman aged 55-70 years in good health and CMV-seropositive. Both conserved end residues are part of each CDR3. D genes are given only for firm matches. Expanded clones get a size class; other rows say once, few or many, or leave the size out.

v_call	clone_size	j_call	d_call	cdr3_aa	cdr3_nt
TRBV5-1	.	TRBJ1-1	.	CASSSIQGGTEAFF	TGCGCCAGCAGCTCCATACAGGGAGGGACTGAAGCTTTCTTT
TRBV4-2	.	TRBJ2-1	.	CASSQNLGAAYNEQFF	TGTGCCAGCAGCCAGAACTTAGGAGCGGCCTACAATGAGCAGTTCTTC
TRBV28	.	TRBJ1-2	TRBD1	CASSDDRGPRGTF	TGTGCCAGCAGTGACGACAGGGGGCCGCGGGGGACCTTC
TRBV28	few	TRBJ1-5	.	CASKEWGDSNQPQHF	TGTGCCAGCAAAGAGTGGGGAGATAGCAATCAGCCCCAGCATTTT
TRBV7-6	few	TRBJ2-7	TRBD1	CASSTTTSTGAYEQYF	TGTGCCAGCAGCACCACAACCTCGACAGGGGCCTACGAGCAGTACTTC
TRBV27	.	TRBJ2-1	.	CASSPLLHPGYNEQFF	TGTGCCAGCAGTCCCCTCCTGCACCCGGGGTACAATGAGCAGTTCTTC
TRBV5-6	.	TRBJ2-5	TRBD2	CASSPSPGTTDTQYF	TGTGCCAGCAGCCCGAGTCCCGGGACTACAGACACCCAGTACTTC
TRBV18	few	TRBJ2-7	.	CASSPPVQFFSYEQYF	TGTGCCAGCTCACCACCCGTACAGTTCTTCTCCTACGAGCAGTACTTC
TRBV4-3	.	TRBJ2-1	TRBD1	CASSQRKGRTGLNEQFF	TGCGCCAGCAGCCAGAGGAAGGGTAGGACAGGGCTCAATGAGCAGTTCTTC
TRBV11-2	.	TRBJ1-3	.	CASSLQQGRAGNTIYF	TGTGCCAGCAGCTTACAGCAGGGTCGTGCCGGAAACACCATATATTTT